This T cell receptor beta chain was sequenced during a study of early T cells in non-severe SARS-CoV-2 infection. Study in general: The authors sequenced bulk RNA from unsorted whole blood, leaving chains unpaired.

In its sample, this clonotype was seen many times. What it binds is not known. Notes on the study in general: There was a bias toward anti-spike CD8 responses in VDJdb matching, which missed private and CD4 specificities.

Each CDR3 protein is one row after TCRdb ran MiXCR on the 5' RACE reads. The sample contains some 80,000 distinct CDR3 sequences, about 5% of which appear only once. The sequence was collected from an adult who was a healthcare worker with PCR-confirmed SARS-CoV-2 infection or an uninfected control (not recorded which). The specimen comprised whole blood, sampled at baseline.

CDR3 region: CSARDLGDNQPQHF. As DNA, the CDR3 is TGCAGTGCTAGAGACTTGGGGGACAATCAGCCCCAGCATTTT. This chain uses TRBV20-1 with TRBJ1-5; D might be TRBD1 (5 bases). CDR1 DFQATT and CDR2 SNEGSKA come from the germline V gene (reference sequence). There are 14 residues in the CDR3. Trimming took 0 bases from V and 3 from J, leaving 9 bases between them.